This entry describes one TCR beta chain. Method: immunoSEQ multiplex PCR; TCRdb's copy keeps in-frame clones and lacks some. The data show more than 550,000 clones, 92% seen once. The germline V gene has CDR1 SNHLY and CDR2 FYNNEI. This CDR3 region has 15 residues. Trimming left V 5 bases short and J 0 bases short, with 14 bases between. The sample belongs to a study of shared clonotypes between healthy human individuals. CD45RO negativity and positive selection for CCR7 defined naive CD8 cells, a population that excluded terminally differentiated effector memory CD45RA+ cells. Material: naive CD8+ T cells sorted from blood. This receptor was obtained from a man younger than 40 in good health. The chain recombines TRBV2 with TRBJ2-7, with TRBD2 as a possible D gene (5 bases). The CDR3 DNA sequence: TGTGCCAGCAGTAATCCGGGAAAGAGCTCCTACGAGCAGTACTTC. Translated, it gives CASSNPGKSSYEQYF. The full variable domain, completed using reference TRBV2 and TRBJ2-7, is EPEVTQTPSHQVTQMGQEVILRCVPISNHLYFYWYRQILGQKVEFLVSFYNNEISEKSEIFDDQFSVERPDGSNFTLKIRSTKLEDSAMYFCASSNPGKSSYEQYFGPGTRLTVT.